This T cell receptor (beta chain) was sequenced in a study of T cell clonotyping in hematopoietic cell transplantation (dated by TCRdb to about 2021). Regarding the research as a whole: Pretransplant samples from recipients were collected after cytoreduction. The study collected roughly 150 blood samples from 35 to 40 consecutive transplant recipients and their related donors. Patient recruitment ran from late 2015 to early 2017, and follow-up continued until late 2020 or death.

Overall study results and their limits: Broader TCR repertoire diversity after transplant was predicted by Inverse Simpson Index values from donors and from recipients before transplant. Overlap with donor repertoires was found for only a small fraction of recipient repertoires, with over 95% found to appear de novo at the given depth. The sample size was limited, and because cells were not sorted, the contributions of CD4 and CD8 repertoires could not be separated. After transplant, TCR diversity in recipients dropped, and pathologically expanded clonotypes climbed progressively between day 30 and day 180.

With the immunoSEQ assay, which is a bias-controlled multiplex PCR relying on V- and J-specific primers, TCR beta CDR3 regions were amplified from genomic DNA. A second PCR step added a proprietary barcode and Illumina adapter sequences to the CDR3 amplicons. An Illumina MiSeq instrument was used for sequencing of the CDR3 libraries. The study's own analysis went as follows. Export and quality control were performed with immunoSEQ Analyzer 3.0, and downstream analyses were performed with R Bioconductor and Immunarch. Repertoire metrics were calculated using only productive rearrangements within the normalized downsampled data set. Clonotypes larger than 5 templates in the normalized cohort were defined as pathologically expanded. The Inverse Simpson Index was used to measure repertoire diversity. To capture all clonotypes, CMV-specificity analyses were performed on the non-normalized data set. TCRdb provides this immuneACCESS table in a form limited to in-frame rearrangements. Some clones are lacking; in checked studies, under half of them reflect an unresolved V gene, and why the rest are absent is not known. Clonal size and the V and J genes are those of that table, whereas D and trimming came from the DNA. Present in this sample are tens of thousands of clones, 85% to 95% of which were seen just once. 1.5% to 2% of the sample rests with the top ten.

Here V drops 5 bases and J drops 6 bases, and the junction holds 3 bases not matched to any gene. From its cysteine to its phenylalanine, the CDR3 spans 15 amino acids. Left in the record is the CDR3 DNA by itself, 45 bases read in frame from the first base. CDR1 and CDR2, looked up from the germline V gene, are SGHNT and YENEEA. This clone was observed once. It has no known antigen specificity. Within one base of it there is no much larger clone, and no base qualities were kept. The sample's time point label is to be understood as: recipient sample about 28 days before transplant, after cytoreduction. Blood samples were obtained from recipients approximately 28 days before transplant and at days 30, 100 and 180 after transplant. Using Nuclei Lysis Solution, genomic DNA was extracted from unfractionated peripheral blood mononuclear cells that were either fresh or cryopreserved.

The sequence is built from TRBV11-3 and TRBJ2-1, and TRBD2 matches 14 of the central bases. Sequencing was performed on peripheral blood mononuclear cells, taken before stem cell transplant. This sequence originates from a man aged 40-50 years with chronic myeloid leukemia. Some clones in this sample may be carry-over from other donors' samples. The CDR3: CASSPTSGGANEQFF. The nucleotide sequence reads as follows: TGTGCCAGCAGCCCGACTAGCGGGGGGGCCAATGAGCAGTTCTTC.